This TCR beta chain appears in the sequencing data of a study of blood T cell repertoires in COVID-19. Study overall: The study drew acute and convalescent COVID-19 samples from the United States, Italy and Spain. Sources were T cells, B-cell-depleted T cells, or PBMCs; the material itself was cDNA or gDNA.

TCRdb's copy holds only in-frame clones and misses some; the assay was immunoSEQ multiplex PCR. This table has under 85,000 clones, 65% to 80% appearing once. Germline-derived CDR1 and CDR2 are MGHRA and YSYEKL. CDR3 length: 14 amino acids. The V end was cut by 0 bases, the J end by 10 bases, with 10 bases between. Sequenced material: peripheral blood. The chain combines TRBV4-1 with TRBJ1-6; D gene uncertain. The clonotype originates from a woman older than 75 with active or convalescent COVID-19. CDR3 in DNA: TGCGCCAGCAGCCAAGATTCTCCTAGGTCACCCCTCCACTTT. It translates to CASSQDSPRSPLHF.